Below are 26 T cell receptor beta chains sequenced from a single sample in a study of beta chain features in type 1 diabetes. Expressed TCRB transcripts were sequenced because the entire RNA isolate underwent reverse transcription. Assay used: immunoSEQ multiplex PCR; TCRdb lists only in-frame clones, some missing. The sample has 130,000 to 150,000 clones; 10% are singletons. Sequencing input: naive CD4+ T cells from blood. Receptors originate from a man between 18 and 35 years old in good health.

V and J are TRBV6-5 and TRBJ2-7; a weak D match, TRBD2 (6 bases). V was pared by 3 bases and J by 4 bases, with 16 bases between. The CDR3 runs 15 residues. Germline CDR1 and CDR2: MNHEY and SVGAGI. The CDR3 nucleotides read TGTGCCAGCAGTTATGGGGCGGGGAAAACTTACGAGCAGTACTTC. It codes for CASSYGAGKTYEQYF.

The CDR3 loop is CASSIGGDREFF. The CDR3 nucleotides are TGTGCCAGTAGTATAGGGGGGGACAGGGAGTTCTTC. J is TRBJ2-1 and V is TRBV19; 9 nucleotides line up with TRBD1. Germline CDR1 LNHDA, CDR2 SQIVND (reference sequence). V was clipped by 1 base and J by 14 bases; unmatched bases: 3. CDR3 length: 12 amino acids.

This clone was counted a few times. The rearrangement links TRBV7-2 to TRBJ2-1; TRBD2 agrees at 8 bases. J was trimmed by 0 bases and V by 1 base; bases with no gene match: 11. The CDR3 consists of 19 residues. Germline CDR1 reads SGHTA; CDR2 reads FQGNSA. The CDR3 DNA sequence: TGTGCCAGCAGCTTAGTAAGCCTAGCGGGTCTGAGCTCCTACAATGAGCAGTTCTTC. Protein product: CASSLVSLAGLSSYNEQFF.

This clone occurred a few times. This sequence joins TRBV4-3 and TRBJ1-6, with D unclear. V was pared by 0 bases and J by 9 bases, with 15 bases between. Germline V gives CDR1 LGHNA, CDR2 YSLEER. This CDR3 comprises 16 residues. DNA for the CDR3: TGCGCCAGCAGCCAAGATCGGAGGTGGGCAGTTTCACCCCTCCACTTT. Translated, it gives CASSQDRRWAVSPLHF.

The chain joins TRBV5-1 to TRBJ2-7; D ambiguous. Germline CDR1 reads SGHRS; CDR2 reads YFSETQ. The CDR3 spans 14 residues. V lost 2 bases to trimming and J lost 2 bases, with 11 bases between them. The CDR3: CASSFADGAYEQYF. CDR3 nucleotide sequence: TGCGCCAGCAGCTTCGCTGACGGAGCCTACGAGCAGTACTTC.

This clone has only a few counts. This chain joins TRBV5-1 and TRBJ2-3; D not resolved. Per germline, CDR1 SGHRS and CDR2 YFSETQ. The CDR3 has 15 residues. V was clipped by 1 base and J by 0 bases, with 9 bases between them. Written as DNA, the CDR3 is TGCGCCAGCAGCTTGTTGCTGACTAGCACAGATACGCAGTATTTT. Its translation is CASSLLLTSTDTQYF.

This clone was observed at least ten times. The chain joins TRBV5-6 to TRBJ2-1; D might be TRBD2 (5 bases). Trimming shortened V by 0 bases and J by 5 bases, and 9 bases separated the two germline ends. CDR1 and CDR2 (germline): SGHDT, YYEEEE. The CDR3 extends over 14 amino acids. CDR3: CASSLAGIHNEQFF. The DNA of the CDR3 is TGTGCCAGCAGCTTGGCCGGGATACACAATGAGCAGTTCTTC.

This clone was picked up many times. The chain uses TRBV4-1 and TRBJ1-2; no definite D call. Trimming took 0 bases from V and 2 from J, leaving 7 bases between them. From germline, CDR1 is MGHRA and CDR2 YSYEKL. The CDR3 loop spans 14 amino acids. CDR3: CASSQDQANYGYTF. The CDR3 bases are TGCGCCAGCAGCCAAGATCAGGCAAACTATGGCTACACCTTC.

This chain links TRBV5-4 with TRBJ2-1; 9 bases agree with TRBD2. The V gene's germline CDR1 is SGHNT and CDR2 YYREEE (reference sequence). The CDR3 spans 16 residues. With 0 bases clipped from V and 4 bases from J, the junction kept 5 bases outside the gene matches. The CDR3 here is CASSLGAGGIYNEQFF. The CDR3 bases are TGTGCCAGCAGCTTGGGAGCGGGGGGAATATACAATGAGCAGTTCTTC.

This clone was recorded a few times. The gene calls are TRBV7-2 and TRBJ1-2; 7 bases fit TRBD1. Losses at the gene ends were 4 bases for V and 4 bases for J; bases not matched to a gene: 12. CDR3 size: 16 residues. From germline, CDR1 is SGHTA and CDR2 FQGNSA. CDR3 nucleotide sequence: TGTGCCAGCAGCTCACCCCGGAACAGGGGCACCTATGGCTACACCTTC. Its translation is CASSSPRNRGTYGYTF.

As DNA, the CDR3 is TGTGCCAGCAGCTCCCGTACCGGGGCCGGGGAGCTGTTTTTT. As protein: CASSSRTGAGELFF. This chain joins TRBV7-3 and TRBJ2-2, with D possibly matching TRBD2 (5 bases). The V end lost 4 bases, the J end lost 6 bases, and 12 bases lay between the germline ends. The CDR3 runs to 14 residues. From germline, CDR1 is SGHTA and CDR2 FQGTGA.

This clone was counted between two and nine times. The gene calls are TRBV2 and TRBJ2-7; 10 bases are shared with TRBD2. V shed 2 bases and J 6 bases; nucleotides not matched to a gene: 10. The CDR3 loop spans 16 amino acids. Germline V gene sequence: CDR1 SNHLY, CDR2 FYNNEI. The CDR3 DNA is TGTGCCAGCAGTGAAATAGTTCTAGCGGGGGTTGGCGAGCAGTACTTC. Protein sequence: CASSEIVLAGVGEQYF. The full variable domain, rest sourced from reference TRBV2 and TRBJ2-7, is EPEVTQTPSHQVTQMGQEVILRCVPISNHLYFYWYRQILGQKVEFLVSFYNNEISEKSEIFDDQFSVERPDGSNFTLKIRSTKLEDSAMYFCASSEIVLAGVGEQYFGPGTRLTVT.

The chain has TRBV15 and TRBJ1-6; D is ambiguous. The V gene lost 0 bases and the J gene lost 7 bases, with 4 bases spanning the gap. This CDR3 has 13 residues. Per the germline V gene, CDR1 is LNHNV and CDR2 is YYDKDF (reference sequence). CDR3 in DNA: TGTGCCACCAGCAGAGATCCGAATTCACCCCTCCACTTT. Its translation is CATSRDPNSPLHF.

The CDR3 spells CATSSMSADTQYF. The CDR3 DNA sequence: TGTGCCACGTCTTCGATGAGTGCAGATACGCAGTATTTT. The rearrangement joins TRBV27 to TRBJ2-3; unclear D gene. This CDR3 contains 13 residues. Germline values: CDR1 MNHEY, CDR2 SMNVEV (reference sequence). V gave up 10 bases and J gave up 4 bases, with 15 bases separating them.

V usage is TRBV5-6 and J usage is TRBJ2-4, with D possibly being TRBD1 (6 bases). Germline-derived CDR1 and CDR2 are SGHDT and YYEEEE. The CDR3 spans 13 residues. V lost 4 bases and J 5 bases, leaving 10 bases between the germline ends. The CDR3 spells CASSPWTENIQYF. CDR3 DNA: TGTGCCAGCAGCCCGTGGACAGAAAACATTCAGTACTTC.

This clone was seen a few times. The chain links TRBV5-4 to TRBJ1-6; 8 bases agree with TRBD1. This CDR3 is built from 18 residues. Germline assignment: CDR1 SGHNT and CDR2 YYREEE (reference sequence). V trimming: 3 bases; J trimming: 4 bases; junction bases outside the gene matches: 12. CDR3 region: CASSSREGTGRYNSPLHF. CDR3 DNA: TGTGCCAGCAGCTCCCGGGAAGGGACAGGACGGTATAATTCACCCCTCCACTTT.

This clone showed up just a few times. The chain employs TRBV6-6 and TRBJ1-5, with D hard to call. The V gene's germline CDR1 is MNHNY and CDR2 SVGAGI (reference sequence). V lost 5 bases and J lost 11, with 13 bases in between. CDR3 length: 12 residues. The CDR3 DNA sequence: TGTGCCAGCAGTGAGGCGCGGGTTTCCCAGCATTTT. Its protein is CASSEARVSQHF.

The chain combines TRBV10-3 with TRBJ2-2; the D gene is possibly TRBD2 (5 bases). Germline CDR1 ENHRY, CDR2 SYGVKD. Trimming shortened V by 6 bases and J by 6 bases, and 8 bases separated the two germline ends. The CDR3 extends over 12 amino acids. CDR3 sequence: CAIRAGAGELFF. The CDR3 DNA sequence: TGTGCCATCAGGGCGGGCGCCGGGGAGCTGTTTTTT.

The chain employs TRBV11-2 and TRBJ2-1; no clear D. The CDR3 totals 12 residues. With 7 bases removed from V and 5 bases from J, the gap between germline ends came to 9 bases. CDR1 is SGHAT and CDR2 is FQNNGV in the germline V gene. In nucleotides, the CDR3 is TGTGCCAGCAACTACTGGGACAATGAGCAGTTCTTC. It encodes CASNYWDNEQFF.

The chain recombines TRBV30 with TRBJ1-6, with TRBD1 matching over 7 bases. Trimming cost V 0 bases and J 9 bases; bases outside gene matches: 11. Germline loops: CDR1 GTSNPN, CDR2 SVGIG (reference sequence). This CDR3 comprises 16 residues. This CDR3 is CAWSVRDRTFGSPLHF. Written as DNA, the CDR3 is TGTGCCTGGAGTGTACGGGACAGAACCTTCGGTTCACCCCTCCACTTT.

The chain couples TRBV5-1 to TRBJ1-5; no clear D. Per the germline V gene, CDR1 is SGHRS and CDR2 is YFSETQ. V was trimmed by 4 bases and J by 4 bases, leaving 12 bases between them. The CDR3 has 14 amino acids. This chain's CDR3 is CASSPQTGNQPQHF. CDR3 coding DNA: TGCGCCAGCAGCCCCCAGACGGGAAATCAGCCCCAGCATTTT.

This clone occurred a few times. The chain carries TRBV27 and TRBJ2-5, with 8 bases matching TRBD2. The CDR3 extends over 19 amino acids. Germline CDR1 is MNHEY and CDR2 is SMNVEV (reference sequence). Trimming at V came to 1 base and at J to 1 base, leaving 14 bases not matched to a gene. As DNA, the CDR3 is TGTGCCAGCAGTTTATTGCCTATAGGAAGCGGGGGACGCCAAGAGACCCAGTACTTC. It is translated as CASSLLPIGSGGRQETQYF.

In its sample, this clone was seen a few times. This chain joins TRBV5-4 and TRBJ2-1; 11 nucleotides line up with TRBD2. This CDR3 has 15 amino acids. Unmatched junction bases numbered 8, after V lost 4 bases and J lost 8 bases. Germline lookup yields CDR1 SGHNT and CDR2 YYREEE (reference sequence). As DNA, the CDR3 is TGTGCCAGCAGCACCCCCGGGACTAGCGGCGATGAGCAGTTCTTC. Translated, it gives CASSTPGTSGDEQFF.

This chain's CDR3 is CASSQEGYQETQYF. The CDR3, as DNA: TGTGCCAGCAGCCAAGAGGGCTATCAAGAGACCCAGTACTTC. The genes are TRBV5-4 and TRBJ2-5; TRBD2 might be the D (5 bases). The CDR3 is 14 residues long. V shed 4 bases and J shed 2 bases, with 12 bases lying between them. Germline V gene sequence: CDR1 SGHNT, CDR2 YYREEE (reference sequence). Using reference TRBV5-4 and TRBJ2-5 for the parts outside the CDR3, the full variable domain is ETGVTQSPTHLIKTRGQQVTLRCSSQSGHNTVSWYQQALGQGPQFIFQYYREEENGRGNFPPRFSGLQFPNYSSELNVNALELDDSALYLCASSQEGYQETQYFGPGTRLLVL.

The chain recombines TRBV28 with TRBJ2-5; 7 bases match TRBD1. The CDR3 runs to 15 residues. V was clipped by 5 bases and J by 2 bases; unmatched bases: 8. Germline assignment: CDR1 MDHEN and CDR2 SYDVKM. The CDR3 DNA follows: TGTGCCAGCAGTCCCTCGACAGGGAAACAAGAGACCCAGTACTTC. Amino acid sequence: CASSPSTGKQETQYF.

This chain connects TRBV13 to TRBJ2-5, with TRBD1 matching over 11 bases. The DNA end favors TRBJ2-7, so the J call may be wrong. This CDR3 contains 14 residues. Germline V gene data show CDR1 as PRHDT and CDR2 as FYEKMQ (reference sequence). CDR3 nucleotides: TGTGCCAGCATCCGGACAGGGGGCCTGGACGAGCAGTACTTC. Amino acid sequence: CASIRTGGLDEQYF.